These 25 T cell receptor beta chains were all obtained from the same sample, sequenced in a study of shared clonotypes between healthy human individuals. This table comes from immunoSEQ multiplex PCR, and its TCRdb copy is limited to in-frame clones, with some not included. The sample yields millions of clones, around nine tenths seen once. Sample: naive CD4+ T cells sorted from blood. Indicated subset: CD45RA+ positively selected. Receptor source: a man aged 18 to 29 in good health.

The rearrangement uses TRBV5-5 and TRBJ1-5; D ambiguous. V shed 0 bases and J shed 9 bases, with 16 bases lying between them. The CDR3 is 15 amino acids. Per the germline V gene, CDR1 is SGHKS and CDR2 is YYEKEE (reference sequence). CDR3 DNA: TGTGCCAGCAGCTTGGCCGGAGAAAATAGGCGGCCCCAGCATTTT. Encoded protein: CASSLAGENRRPQHF.

The chain joins TRBV2 to TRBJ2-7, with D tentatively TRBD2 (5 bases). From germline, CDR1 is SNHLY and CDR2 FYNNEI. This CDR3 has 12 residues. Trimming stripped 4 bases from V and 3 bases from J, with 7 bases between. CDR3 loop: CASSAGIYEQYF. CDR3 DNA: TGTGCCAGCAGTGCCGGGATCTACGAGCAGTACTTC.

The J gene is TRBJ2-7, the V gene TRBV4-3; TRBD1 matches at 7 bases. The CDR3 contains 14 residues. CDR1 is LGHNA, CDR2 YSLEER, per germline. Trimming cost V 0 bases and J 12 bases; bases outside gene matches: 11. CDR3 DNA: TGCGCCAGCAGCCAAGATTTCCGACAGGGTCAGCGGTACTTC. This translates into CASSQDFRQGQRYF.

The chain carries TRBV28 and TRBJ1-2; TRBD1 agrees at 7 bases. Germline V gene lookup returns CDR1 MDHEN and CDR2 SYDVKM. The CDR3 runs to 14 residues. Trimming took 7 bases from V and 4 from J; bases not matched to a gene: 9. The CDR3 reads CASKTQGGAYGYTF. The CDR3 nucleotides are TGTGCCAGCAAAACACAAGGGGGCGCCTATGGCTACACCTTC.

CDR3 amino acids: CASSISGQVAAGELFF. Here the CDR3 DNA reads TGTGCCAGTAGTATCTCCGGACAGGTCGCAGCCGGGGAGCTGTTTTTT. V is TRBV19 and J is TRBJ2-2, with 7 bases aligning to TRBD1. Looked up from germline, CDR1 is LNHDA and CDR2 is SQIVND (reference sequence). The ends lost 3 bases at V and 6 bases at J; junction bases unmatched: 10. This CDR3 has 16 amino acids.

This chain joins TRBV18 and TRBJ1-5; tentatively, D is TRBD1 (5 bases). The CDR3 has 16 residues. Germline V gene lookup returns CDR1 KGHSH and CDR2 LQKENI. V was pared by 3 bases and J by 12 bases, with 24 bases between. CDR3 nucleotide sequence: TGTGCCAGCTCACCGCAGGGACCGTCTTCCAATCAGGGCCAGCATTTT. Its translation: CASSPQGPSSNQGQHF.

The chain uses TRBV7-2 and TRBJ2-1, with D possibly TRBD2 on 6 matching bases. Trimming removed 1 base from V and 4 bases from J, with 14 bases in between. This CDR3 region has 16 residues. The germline gives CDR1 SGHTA, CDR2 FQGNSA. In DNA form, the CDR3 reads TGTGCCAGCAGCTTAGGAAGGCGGGAACTATACAATGAGCAGTTCTTC. Translation: CASSLGRRELYNEQFF.

About this clone: Other DNA sequences of this sample code for an identical CDR3. V is TRBV18 and J is TRBJ2-5, with no clear D. The V end lost 0 bases, the J end lost 5 bases, and 10 bases lay between the germline ends. CDR1 KGHSH and CDR2 LQKENI come from the germline V gene. This CDR3 is built from 14 residues. CDR3 residues: CASSPPGLSETQYF. The CDR3 nucleotides are TGTGCCAGCTCACCACCAGGGCTGTCGGAGACCCAGTACTTC.

This clone was found once. The V call is TRBV6-1, the J call TRBJ1-6, with unresolved D. Deletions cut 4 bases from V and 7 bases from J, with 5 bases between. Germline lookup yields CDR1 MNHNS and CDR2 SASEGT. The CDR3 totals 12 residues. The CDR3 loop reads CASSAGNSPLHF. In DNA form, the CDR3 reads TGTGCCAGCAGTGCTGGGAATTCACCCCTCCACTTT.

V is TRBV7-2 and J is TRBJ2-7; D call uncertain. The CDR3 runs 16 residues. The germline V and J ends were trimmed by 1 base and 0 bases, with 13 bases remaining between them. CDR1 is SGHTA, CDR2 FQGNSA, per germline. The CDR3 nucleotides read TGTGCCAGCAGCTTAGACGAAATTACCAGCTCCTACGAGCAGTACTTC. Encoded protein: CASSLDEITSSYEQYF.

The gene calls are TRBV18 and TRBJ1-3; D unresolved. Germline CDR1 reads KGHSH; CDR2 reads LQKENI. There are 16 residues in the CDR3. Trimming cost V 2 bases and J 0 bases, with 11 bases left between them. The CDR3, as DNA: TGTGCCAGCTCACCATCGGCCGGCGACTCTGGAAACACCATATATTTT. The encoded protein is CASSPSAGDSGNTIYF.

The chain has TRBV28 and TRBJ1-2; D remains ambiguous. CDR1 MDHEN and CDR2 SYDVKM come from the germline V gene. V was clipped by 2 bases and J by 4 bases, with 11 bases between them. This CDR3 region has 14 residues. The CDR3 sequence: CASSLRPTLYGYTF. DNA of the CDR3: TGTGCCAGCAGTTTACGTCCAACCCTCTATGGCTACACCTTC.

The J gene is TRBJ1-1, the V gene TRBV11-2, with D possibly TRBD1 on 5 matching bases. The CDR3 loop spans 14 amino acids. Germline lookup yields CDR1 SGHAT and CDR2 FQNNGV. Trimming cost V 3 bases and J 1 base, with 9 bases left between them. The CDR3 sequence is CASSLLGGNTEAFF. For the CDR3, the DNA is TGTGCCAGCAGCTTGTTGGGGGGGAACACTGAAGCTTTCTTT.

The J gene is TRBJ2-4, the V gene TRBV11-2; 11 bases line up with TRBD2. V dropped 5 bases and J dropped 7; count of bases not matched to a gene: 4. CDR1 and CDR2 from the germline V gene are SGHAT and FQNNGV. This CDR3 region has 14 residues. CDR3 region: CASSPGTSGNIQYF. The CDR3 DNA is TGTGCCAGCAGCCCCGGGACTAGCGGTAACATTCAGTACTTC.

This clone showed up just a few times. The genes are TRBV30 and TRBJ1-1; 8 positions agree with TRBD1. This CDR3 spans 14 amino acids. Germline loops: CDR1 GTSNPN, CDR2 SVGIG (reference sequence). The CDR3 sequence: CASHSQGAGTEAFF. The CDR3 bases are TGTGCTTCCCACTCTCAGGGGGCCGGGACTGAAGCTTTCTTT.

The CDR3 DNA reads TGTGCCAGCACCGAAAGGGGGTTCGGCACTGAAGCTTTCTTT. Its protein product is CASTERGFGTEAFF. The rearrangement joins TRBV25-1 to TRBJ1-1, with D maybe TRBD1 (6 bases). V gave up 7 bases and J gave up 4 bases, with 16 bases separating them. The CDR3 is 14 amino acids. From germline, CDR1 is MGHDK and CDR2 SYGVNS.

The chain links TRBV4-1 to TRBJ1-2, with a weak D call TRBD1 (6 bases). Trimming removed 4 bases at V and 6 bases at J, with 21 bases between. Germline CDR1 reads MGHRA; CDR2 reads YSYEKL. There are 16 residues in the CDR3. The CDR3 bases are TGCGCCAGCAGCCGAACTTTTAACCAAACAGGGAATGGCTACACCTTC. Encoded protein: CASSRTFNQTGNGYTF.

The genes are TRBV12-5 and TRBJ1-4; no clear D. Germline CDR1 LGHNT, CDR2 FRNRAP. The V end lost 5 bases, the J end lost 1 base, and 20 bases lay between the germline ends. The CDR3 covers 18 residues. The CDR3 DNA is TGTGCTAGTGGTCCGATTACGCCCCGTAAGAAAACTAATGAAAAACTGTTTTTT. Translating gives CASGPITPRKKTNEKLFF.

This clone has only one observation. The rearrangement joins TRBV28 to TRBJ2-3, with D possibly TRBD2 on 6 matching bases. With 2 bases removed from V and 0 bases from J, the gap between germline ends came to 9 bases. Germline V gene lookup returns CDR1 MDHEN and CDR2 SYDVKM. The CDR3 contains 15 residues. This CDR3 reads CASSLGLLSTDTQYF. The CDR3 DNA is TGTGCCAGCAGTTTAGGACTACTTAGCACAGATACGCAGTATTTT.

Concerning this clone itself: The sample carries other DNA sequences with the same CDR3. V is TRBV15 and J is TRBJ2-7; D call uncertain. Looked up from germline, CDR1 is LNHNV and CDR2 is YYDKDF (reference sequence). The V gene lost 1 base and the J gene lost 0 bases, with 4 bases spanning the gap. The CDR3 has 13 residues. CDR3 sequence reads: CATSRGLSYEQYF. CDR3 DNA sequence: TGTGCCACCAGCAGAGGCCTCTCCTACGAGCAGTACTTC. The full variable domain, with the rest looked up from reference TRBV15 and TRBJ2-7, is DAMVIQNPRYQVTQFGKPVTLSCSQTLNHNVMYWYQQKSSQAPKLLFHYYDKDFNNEADTPDNFQSRRPNTSFCFLDIRSPGLGDTAMYLCATSRGLSYEQYFGPGTRLTVT.

The chain has TRBV6-5 and TRBJ2-3, with TRBD2 matching 8 bases. J gave up 5 bases and V 4 bases, and 8 bases lay outside the gene matches. Germline CDR1 MNHEY, CDR2 SVGAGI. The CDR3 has 15 amino acids. The CDR3 coding sequence is TGTGCCAGCAGTTCTTTGGGACTAGATGTAGATACGCAGTATTTT. Protein: CASSSLGLDVDTQYF.

V is TRBV2 and J is TRBJ2-1; 12 bases are a match to TRBD2. Per the germline V gene, CDR1 is SNHLY and CDR2 is FYNNEI. The CDR3 loop spans 15 amino acids. Trimming took 3 bases from V and 8 from J; bases not matched to a gene: 5. The CDR3 bases are TGTGCCAGCAGTGAGATGGCTAGCGGGAGGGATGAGCAGTTCTTC. Translation gives CASSEMASGRDEQFF.

The chain recombines TRBV5-1 with TRBJ2-5, with TRBD2 matching 7 bases. CDR3 length: 15 residues. The V gene's germline CDR1 is SGHRS and CDR2 YFSETQ. Trimming cost V 3 bases and J 4 bases; bases outside gene matches: 9. CDR3 sequence reads: CASSWGERETETQYF. Written as DNA, the CDR3 is TGCGCCAGCAGCTGGGGGGAGCGGGAAACAGAGACCCAGTACTTC.

The chain employs TRBV6-1 and TRBJ2-3, with D unclear. CDR3 length: 10 amino acids. Trimming removed 1 base from V and 14 bases from J, with 7 bases in between. CDR1 is MNHNS and CDR2 is SASEGT in the germline V gene. The CDR3 nucleotides read TGTGCCAGCAGTGAAGATATCCGGTATTTT. This encodes CASSEDIRYF.

With respect to this clone: Other nucleotide sequences from this sample produce the same CDR3. V gene TRBV10-3 combines with J gene TRBJ2-5; 10 bases match TRBD1. CDR3 length equals 13 residues. V trimming: 8 bases; J trimming: 1 base; junction bases outside the gene matches: 1. Germline CDR1 ENHRY, CDR2 SYGVKD. The CDR3 DNA reads as TGTGCCATCCGGACAGGGGGCCAAGAGACCCAGTACTTC. Protein sequence: CAIRTGGQETQYF.